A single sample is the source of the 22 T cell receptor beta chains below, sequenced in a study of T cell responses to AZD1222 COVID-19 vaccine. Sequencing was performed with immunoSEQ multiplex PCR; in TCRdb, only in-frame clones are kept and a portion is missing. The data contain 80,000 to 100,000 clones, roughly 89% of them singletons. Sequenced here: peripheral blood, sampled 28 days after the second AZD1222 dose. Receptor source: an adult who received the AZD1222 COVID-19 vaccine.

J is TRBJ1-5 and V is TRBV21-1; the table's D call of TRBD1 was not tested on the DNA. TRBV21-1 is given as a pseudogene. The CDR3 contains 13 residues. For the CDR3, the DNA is TGTGCCAGCAGCCCCGCAGGATGTCAGCCCCAGCATTTT. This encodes CASSPAGCQPQHF.

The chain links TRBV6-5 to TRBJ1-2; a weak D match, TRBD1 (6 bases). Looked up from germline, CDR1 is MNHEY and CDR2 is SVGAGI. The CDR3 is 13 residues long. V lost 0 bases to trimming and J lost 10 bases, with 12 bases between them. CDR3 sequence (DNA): TGTGCCAGCAGTTACTCGTACAGGGCGGACTACACCTTC. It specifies CASSYSYRADYTF.

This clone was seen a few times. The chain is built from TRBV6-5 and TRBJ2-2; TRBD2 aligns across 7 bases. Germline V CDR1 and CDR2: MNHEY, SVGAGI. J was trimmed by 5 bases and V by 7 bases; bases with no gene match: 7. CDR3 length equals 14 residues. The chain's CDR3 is CASNGAGDTGELFF. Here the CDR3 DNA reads TGTGCCAGCAATGGGGCGGGGGATACCGGGGAGCTGTTTTTT.

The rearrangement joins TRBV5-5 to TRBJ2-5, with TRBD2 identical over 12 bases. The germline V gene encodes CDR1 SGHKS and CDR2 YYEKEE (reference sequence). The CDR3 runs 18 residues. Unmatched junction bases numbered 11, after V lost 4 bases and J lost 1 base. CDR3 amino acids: CASSTLAGGLEGQETQYF. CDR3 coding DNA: TGTGCCAGCAGCACGCTAGCGGGGGGGCTCGAGGGCCAAGAGACCCAGTACTTC.

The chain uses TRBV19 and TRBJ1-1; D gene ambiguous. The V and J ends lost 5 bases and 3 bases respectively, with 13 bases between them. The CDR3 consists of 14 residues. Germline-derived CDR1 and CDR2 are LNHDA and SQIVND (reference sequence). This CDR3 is CASSEKIAYTEAFF. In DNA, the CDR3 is TGTGCCAGTAGTGAAAAGATAGCCTACACTGAAGCTTTCTTT.

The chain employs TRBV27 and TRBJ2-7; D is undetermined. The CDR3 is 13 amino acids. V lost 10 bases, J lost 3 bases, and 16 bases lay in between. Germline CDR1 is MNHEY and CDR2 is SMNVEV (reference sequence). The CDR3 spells CATSRAESYEQYF. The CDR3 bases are TGTGCCACATCCCGGGCAGAGAGCTACGAGCAGTACTTC.

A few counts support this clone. The CDR3 region has the DNA TGTGCCAGCAGCTCACCCGCCAGGACAGGGAGGGATGAAAAACTGTTTTTT. Translating it yields CASSSPARTGRDEKLFF. The chain recombines TRBV7-9 with TRBJ1-4; 8 nucleotides align to TRBD1. Losses at the gene ends were 4 bases for V and 6 bases for J; bases not matched to a gene: 13. The germline V gene encodes CDR1 SEHNR and CDR2 FQNEAQ (reference sequence). This CDR3 region has 17 residues.

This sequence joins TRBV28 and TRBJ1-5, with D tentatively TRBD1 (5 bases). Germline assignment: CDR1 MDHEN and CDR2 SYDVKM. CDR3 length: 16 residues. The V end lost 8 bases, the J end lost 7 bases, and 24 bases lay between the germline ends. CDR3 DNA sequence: TGTGCCAGCGGACGCAGGGAAGTCGGGTTTAGGCAGCCCCAGCATTTT. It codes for CASGRREVGFRQPQHF.

CDR3 region: CASSVQGPGTQYF. The CDR3 bases are TGTGCCAGTAGTGTACAGGGACCTGGGACCCAGTACTTC. The V and J genes are TRBV19 and TRBJ2-5; tentative D call: TRBD1 (6 bases). This CDR3 region has 13 residues. The germline CDR1 and CDR2 sequences are LNHDA and SQIVND (reference sequence). The V gene lost 5 bases and the J gene lost 7 bases, with 14 bases spanning the gap.

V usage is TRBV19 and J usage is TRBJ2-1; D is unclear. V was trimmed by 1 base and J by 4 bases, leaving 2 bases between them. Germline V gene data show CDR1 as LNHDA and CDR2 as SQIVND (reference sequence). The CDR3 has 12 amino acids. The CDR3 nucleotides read TGTGCCAGTAGTATAGGGTACAATGAGCAGTTCTTC. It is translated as CASSIGYNEQFF.

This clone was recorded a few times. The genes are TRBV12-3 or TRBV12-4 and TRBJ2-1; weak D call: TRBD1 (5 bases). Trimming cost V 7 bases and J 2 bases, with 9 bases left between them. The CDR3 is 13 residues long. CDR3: CASTLDTYNEQFF. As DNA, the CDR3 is TGTGCCAGCACCTTGGACACCTACAATGAGCAGTTCTTC.

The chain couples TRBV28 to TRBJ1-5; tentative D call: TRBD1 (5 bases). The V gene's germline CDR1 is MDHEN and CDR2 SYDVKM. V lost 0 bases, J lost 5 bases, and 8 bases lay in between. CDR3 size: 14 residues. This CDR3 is CASSLWGRDQPQHF. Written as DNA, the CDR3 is TGTGCCAGCAGTTTATGGGGGCGCGATCAGCCCCAGCATTTT.

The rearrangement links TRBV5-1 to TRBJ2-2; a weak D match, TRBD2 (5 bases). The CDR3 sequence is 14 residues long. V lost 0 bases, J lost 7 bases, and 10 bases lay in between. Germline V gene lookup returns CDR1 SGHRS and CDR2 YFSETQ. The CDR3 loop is CASSLDPAGGELFF. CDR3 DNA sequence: TGCGCCAGCAGCTTGGATCCGGCGGGCGGGGAGCTGTTTTTT.

CDR3 DNA sequence: TGTGCCAGCAGCCCCGACAGATTGAACTATAACTATGGCTACACCTTC. This gives the protein CASSPDRLNYNYGYTF. The rearrangement joins TRBV11-3 to TRBJ1-2; TRBD1 is a possible D gene (5 bases). V lost 5 bases, J lost 1 base, and 17 bases lay in between. Germline V CDR1 and CDR2: SGHNT, YENEEA. The CDR3 spans 16 residues.

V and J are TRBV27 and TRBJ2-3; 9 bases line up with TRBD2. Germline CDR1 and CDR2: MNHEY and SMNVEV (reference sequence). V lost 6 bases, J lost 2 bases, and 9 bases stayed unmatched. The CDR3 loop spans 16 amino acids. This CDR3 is CASRDNSGGHTDTQYF. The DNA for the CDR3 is TGTGCCAGCAGGGATAATAGCGGGGGACACACAGATACGCAGTATTTT.

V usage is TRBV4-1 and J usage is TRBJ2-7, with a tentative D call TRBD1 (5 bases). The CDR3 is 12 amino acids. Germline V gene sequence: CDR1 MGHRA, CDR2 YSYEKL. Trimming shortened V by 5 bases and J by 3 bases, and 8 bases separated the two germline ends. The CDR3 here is CASSFQGYEQYF. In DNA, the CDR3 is TGCGCCAGCAGCTTTCAGGGCTACGAGCAGTACTTC.

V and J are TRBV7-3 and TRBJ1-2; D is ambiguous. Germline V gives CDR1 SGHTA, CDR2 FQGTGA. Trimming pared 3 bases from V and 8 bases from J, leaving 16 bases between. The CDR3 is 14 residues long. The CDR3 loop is CASSFPPQARGYTF. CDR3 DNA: TGTGCCAGCAGCTTCCCCCCCCAAGCGCGGGGCTACACCTTC.

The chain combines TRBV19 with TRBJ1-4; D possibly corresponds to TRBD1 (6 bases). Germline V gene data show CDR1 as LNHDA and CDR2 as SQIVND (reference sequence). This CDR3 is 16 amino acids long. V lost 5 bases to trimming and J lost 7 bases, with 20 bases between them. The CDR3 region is CASSRGRLMFGEKLFF. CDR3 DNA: TGTGCCAGTAGTCGGGGGCGCCTAATGTTCGGTGAAAAACTGTTTTTT.

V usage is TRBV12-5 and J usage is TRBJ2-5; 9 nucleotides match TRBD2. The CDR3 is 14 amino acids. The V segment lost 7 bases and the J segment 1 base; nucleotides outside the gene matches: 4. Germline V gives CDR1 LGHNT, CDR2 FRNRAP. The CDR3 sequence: CASALSGGQETQYF. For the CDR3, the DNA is TGTGCTAGTGCCCTTAGCGGGGGCCAAGAGACCCAGTACTTC.

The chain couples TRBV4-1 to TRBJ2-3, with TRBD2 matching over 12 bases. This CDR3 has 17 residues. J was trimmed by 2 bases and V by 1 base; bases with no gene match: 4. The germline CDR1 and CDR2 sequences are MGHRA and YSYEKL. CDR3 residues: CASSQAGLAGNTDTQYF. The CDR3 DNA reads TGCGCCAGCAGCCAAGCCGGACTAGCGGGAAACACAGATACGCAGTATTTT.

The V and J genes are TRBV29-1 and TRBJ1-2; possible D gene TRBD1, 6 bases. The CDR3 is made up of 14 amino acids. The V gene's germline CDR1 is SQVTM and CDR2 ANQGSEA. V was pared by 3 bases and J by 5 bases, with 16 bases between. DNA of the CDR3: TGCAGCGTTGAGGGGACACTCGGCAGTTATGGCTACACCTTC. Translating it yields CSVEGTLGSYGYTF.

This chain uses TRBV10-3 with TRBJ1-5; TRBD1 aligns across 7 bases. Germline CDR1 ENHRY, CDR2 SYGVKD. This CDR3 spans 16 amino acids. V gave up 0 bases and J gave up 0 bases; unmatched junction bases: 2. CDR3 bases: TGTGCCATCAGTGAGTCCAGGGGGGGTAGCAATCAGCCCCAGCATTTT. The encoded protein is CAISESRGGSNQPQHF.